This entry concerns a single T cell receptor (beta chain). Losses at the gene ends were 6 bases for V and 0 bases for J; bases not matched to a gene: 7. The CDR3 has 16 residues. CDR1 is SGHNT, CDR2 YENEEA, per germline. TCRdb keeps only in-frame clones here, not all; method: immunoSEQ multiplex PCR. The sample shows 5,300 or so clones, approximately 71% of them seen only once. Treatment meaning: preoperative locoregional IRX-2 cytokine immunotherapy. Samples came from a phase Ib trial of preoperative locoregional IRX-2 cytokine immunotherapy. The data belong to a study of preoperative IRX-2 immunotherapy in early breast cancer.

The TCR sequence derives from a human donor with breast cancer. Sequenced here: tumor tissue, sampled before IRX-2 immunotherapy. The V gene is TRBV11-3, the J gene TRBJ2-3; 9 positions agree with TRBD2. CDR3 sequence (DNA): TGTGCCAGCAGGCCAGCTAGCGGGAAAAGCACAGATACGCAGTATTTT. Protein: CASRPASGKSTDTQYF.